This TCR beta chain emerged from a study of shared clonotypes between healthy human individuals. About the research overall: The cohort comprised a couple of women and a few men. Their ages spanned 18 to 49 years.

Only in-frame clones appear in the TCRdb table, and some are missing; sequencing was by immunoSEQ multiplex PCR. Among 2.5 million or so clones listed, around nine tenths were seen once. Sequencing was done on a sample of naive CD4+ T cells sorted from blood. Sample subset: CD45RA+ positively selected. This receptor was obtained from a young man in good health.

Here the CDR3 reads CASSQASGTRNSPLHF. CDR3 bases: TGCGCCAGCAGCCAAGCCTCCGGGACAAGAAATTCACCCCTCCACTTT. The gene calls are TRBV4-1 and TRBJ1-6, with D maybe TRBD1 (6 bases). Looked up from germline, CDR1 is MGHRA and CDR2 is YSYEKL. CDR3 size: 16 residues. Trimming cost V 1 base and J 7 bases, with 14 bases left between them.